The rows below give T cell receptor beta chains drawn from one sample of a study of cytomegalovirus exposure and HLA in healthy donors. Assay used: immunoSEQ multiplex PCR; TCRdb lists only in-frame clones, some missing. This sample has around 90,000 clones, with about four fifths found just once. The sequenced sample consisted of PBMCs. The receptors were gathered from a male donor in good health and CMV-seropositive. Each CDR3 is given with its conserved first and last residue. D genes are given only for firm matches. Only part of the rows carry a size: once, few, many, or a class if the clone is expanded.

d_call j_call clone_size v_call cdr3_aa cdr3_nt
- TRBJ1-1 - TRBV5-6 CASSFGGALTEAFF TGTGCCAGCAGCTTCGGCGGCGCTCTCACTGAAGCTTTCTTT
TRBD2 TRBJ2-3 - TRBV9 CASSVVGLAAPDTQYF TGTGCCAGCAGCGTAGTAGGACTAGCGGCCCCAGATACGCAGTATTTT
TRBD1 TRBJ1-1 - TRBV7-6 CASSPRTGNTEAFF TGTGCCAGCAGCCCTCGGACAGGGAACACTGAAGCTTTCTTT
- TRBJ2-1 few TRBV9 CASSVEGQRFYNEQFF TGTGCCAGCAGCGTAGAGGGACAAAGATTCTACAATGAGCAGTTCTTC
- TRBJ1-1 few TRBV9 CASSVGPGGSEAFF TGTGCCAGCAGCGTAGGTCCGGGGGGAAGTGAAGCTTTCTTT
TRBD1 TRBJ1-5 - TRBV2 CASSSQGAPQPQHF TGTGCCAGCAGTAGTCAGGGGGCCCCTCAGCCCCAGCATTTT
TRBD2 TRBJ2-7 - TRBV13 CASSLGPPGLAHEQYF TGTGCCAGCAGCTTAGGCCCGCCGGGACTAGCTCATGAGCAGTACTTC
TRBD1 TRBJ1-2 - TRBV27 CASSNGQGTYGYTF TGTGCCAGCAGTAACGGACAGGGTACTTATGGCTACACCTTC
TRBD1 TRBJ1-4 - TRBV30 CAWRRTGQGNEKLFF TGTGCCTGGAGGCGCACGGGACAGGGTAATGAAAAACTGTTTTTT
TRBD2 TRBJ2-7 - TRBV6-5 CASRYWTSGGYEQYF TGTGCCAGCAGATACTGGACTAGCGGGGGCTACGAGCAGTACTTC
TRBD2 TRBJ2-1 - TRBV5-1 CASSKTSKDEQFF TGCGCCAGCAGCAAGACTAGCAAGGATGAGCAGTTCTTC
TRBD1 TRBJ1-6 few TRBV2 CASRGDRGSSPLHF TGTGCCAGCCGCGGGGACAGGGGCAGTTCACCCCTCCACTTT
TRBD1 TRBJ1-3 few TRBV5-1 CASRRDRGPGNTIYF TGCGCCAGCAGACGGGACAGGGGGCCTGGAAACACCATATATTTT
- TRBJ2-3 - TRBV19 CASSIGSLTGTDTQYF TGTGCCAGTAGTATAGGTAGCCTTACTGGCACAGATACGCAGTATTTT
- TRBJ2-4 - TRBV30 CAWSVYGHAPFNIQYF TGTGCCTGGAGTGTATACGGACACGCGCCATTTAACATTCAGTACTTC
TRBD1 TRBJ1-4 - TRBV7-6 CASRTLQGTNEKLFF TGTGCCAGCAGGACCCTACAGGGGACTAATGAAAAACTGTTTTTT
- TRBJ2-1 - TRBV30 CARSIGVSYNEQFF TGTGCCAGGAGCATAGGGGTCTCCTACAATGAGCAGTTCTTC
- TRBJ2-5 - TRBV4-2 CASSPLGEGETQYF TGTGCCAGCAGCCCCCTCGGAGAAGGCGAGACCCAGTACTTC
TRBD1 TRBJ2-3 - TRBV7-9 CASSLLRDRVRNLTDTQYF TGTGCCAGCAGCCTCCTCCGGGACAGGGTACGGAACCTCACAGATACGCAGTATTTT
- TRBJ2-3 - TRBV9 CASSAKTSTTLLWTDTQYF TGTGCCAGCAGCGCCAAGACCTCCACTACCCTCCTATGGACAGATACGCAGTATTTT
TRBD1 TRBJ1-2 few TRBV28 CASRQGRRAYGYTF TGTGCCAGTCGACAGGGGAGGAGGGCTTATGGCTACACCTTC
TRBD1 TRBJ1-2 - TRBV19 CASSIGTAAGYTF TGTGCCAGTAGTATCGGGACAGCCGCTGGCTACACCTTC
- TRBJ1-4 - TRBV7-9 CSSSPNGNPNEKLFF TGTTCCAGCAGCCCCAACGGGAACCCTAATGAAAAACTGTTTTTT
TRBD1 TRBJ1-4 - TRBV18 CASSLDRGATNEKLFF TGTGCCAGCTCCCTGGACAGGGGTGCAACTAATGAAAAACTGTTTTTT
TRBD1 TRBJ1-5 - TRBV4-2 CASSQETGEIDQPQHF TGTGCCAGCAGCCAAGAGACAGGGGAGATAGATCAGCCCCAGCATTTT
- TRBJ1-1 few TRBV9 CASSVGEANTEAFF TGTGCCAGCAGCGTAGGTGAGGCGAACACTGAAGCTTTCTTT
TRBD1 TRBJ1-1 - TRBV7-6 CASSPKQGVRTEAFF TGTGCCAGCAGCCCAAAACAGGGGGTAAGGACTGAAGCTTTCTTT
- TRBJ2-7 - TRBV18 CASSRPGDHEQYF TGTGCCAGCTCACGCCCGGGGGACCACGAGCAGTACTTC
- TRBJ2-5 - TRBV29-1 CSVEDSRLQETQYF TGCAGCGTTGAAGATTCGCGCCTACAAGAGACCCAGTACTTC
- TRBJ1-4 - TRBV28 CASSLAGNEKLFF TGTGCCAGCAGTTTAGCAGGGAATGAAAAACTGTTTTTT
TRBD1 TRBJ2-5 - TRBV19 CASSRQGAETQYF TGTGCCAGTAGTAGACAGGGGGCAGAGACCCAGTACTTC
- TRBJ2-3 - TRBV4-2 CASRPTATDTQYF TGTGCCAGCAGGCCGACAGCGACAGATACGCAGTATTTT